Sequencing of this T cell receptor (beta chain) was carried out in a study of T cell repertoires in cytomegalovirus infection. To note about this clonotype: No antigen is known for it.

TCRdb processed the reads anew with MiXCR; each CDR3 protein has one entry. This table has around 99,000 distinct CDR3 sequences, approximately 28% appearing once. CDR3 length: 15 amino acids. Trimming at V came to 6 bases and at J to 3 bases, leaving 7 bases not matched to a gene. The germline V gene has CDR1 SGHVS and CDR2 FNYEAQ. The specimen was CD8+ T cells from cultured PBMCs, collected from culture after CMV antigen stimulation. The clonotype originates from a human donor in good health (CMV status not recorded). Some clones in this sample may be carry-over from other donors' samples. The chain carries TRBV7-6 and TRBJ2-2, with 7 bases matching TRBD1. The CDR3 spells CASSQGTADTGELFF. The DNA of the CDR3 is TGTGCCAGCAGTCAGGGGACAGCGGACACCGGGGAGCTGTTTTTT.